These 8 T cell receptor beta chains share one sample of origin, sequenced in a study of neurological immune-mediated disorders. Via MiXCR, TCRdb re-called the 5' RACE reads, giving one row per CDR3 protein. The sample lists more than 15,000 distinct CDR3 sequences; around 13% were seen once. Input material: CD4+ T cells from blood. These receptors were obtained from an older woman with HTLV-1-associated myelopathy (HAM/TSP).

By share of the sample, this clonotype is large. This sequence joins TRBV5-1 and TRBJ1-3; D is perhaps TRBD1 (6 bases). Germline V lookup: CDR1 SGHRS, CDR2 YFSETQ. V was pared by 4 bases and J by 0 bases, with 14 bases between. The CDR3 is 16 residues long. This chain's CDR3 is CASSVNTGSSGNTIYF. CDR3 coding DNA: TGCGCCAGCAGCGTGAACACAGGGAGCTCTGGAAACACCATATATTTT.

This clonotype was recorded at least ten times. The V and J genes are TRBV10-1 and TRBJ2-7; D ambiguous. CDR1 and CDR2 (germline): WNHNN, SYGVQD (reference sequence). Trimming cost V 4 bases and J 0 bases, with 4 bases left between them. The CDR3 consists of 12 residues. The CDR3 region is CASSGNSYEQYF. CDR3 coding DNA: TGCGCCAGCAGTGGAAACTCCTACGAGCAGTACTTC.

This clonotype was detected many times. The chain couples TRBV7-9 to TRBJ1-5; possibly TRBD1 for D (5 bases). The CDR3 extends over 12 amino acids. Germline-derived CDR1 and CDR2 are SEHNR and FQNEAQ (reference sequence). Trimming took off 3 bases at V and 7 bases at J, with 7 bases between the two ends. CDR3 in amino acids: CASSFRGQPQHF. The CDR3 DNA sequence: TGTGCCAGCAGCTTTCGGGGCCAGCCCCAGCATTTT.

This clonotype appeared many times. The genes are TRBV20-1 and TRBJ1-2, with TRBD1 identical over 8 bases. Germline CDR1 and CDR2: DFQATT and SNEGSKA (reference sequence). This CDR3 contains 14 residues. V was pared by 2 bases and J by 8 bases, with 10 bases of the junction left unmatched. CDR3 protein: CSARTEQGAEGYTF. The DNA for the CDR3 is TGCAGTGCTAGAACCGAGCAGGGGGCGGAGGGCTACACCTTC.

The chain joins TRBV29-1 to TRBJ2-3; 11 bases are a match to TRBD1. Germline CDR1 and CDR2: SQVTM and ANQGSEA. V was clipped by 7 bases and J by 4 bases; unmatched bases: 4. CDR3 length: 13 amino acids. The CDR3, as DNA: TGCAGCGCCGGGACAGGGGGATCAGATACGCAGTATTTT. Protein sequence: CSAGTGGSDTQYF.

The sample holds many counts of this clonotype. V usage is TRBV7-2 and J usage is TRBJ1-6, with 9 nucleotides matching TRBD1. J was trimmed by 9 bases and V by 6 bases; bases with no gene match: 12. Germline assignment: CDR1 SGHTA and CDR2 FQGNSA. CDR3 length equals 16 residues. The CDR3 spells CASSSTGTGRGSPLHF. CDR3 DNA: TGTGCCAGCAGTTCTACCGGGACAGGGAGGGGTTCACCCCTCCACTTT.

V usage is TRBV20-1 and J usage is TRBJ1-1, with 8 positions matching TRBD1. Germline V CDR1 and CDR2: DFQATT, SNEGSKA (reference sequence). J gave up 5 bases and V 5 bases, and 10 bases lay outside the gene matches. The CDR3 covers 14 residues. The CDR3 is CSARGGQAGTEAFF. CDR3 in DNA: TGCAGTGCTCGAGGGGGACAGGCGGGAACTGAAGCTTTCTTT.

This clonotype was counted ten times or more. The chain employs TRBV5-1 and TRBJ1-1; 9 bases agree with TRBD1. V was clipped by 4 bases and J by 9 bases; unmatched bases: 13. CDR3 length: 15 residues. Germline lookup yields CDR1 SGHRS and CDR2 YFSETQ. This CDR3 is CASSTAPGQGEKAFF. The CDR3, as DNA: TGCGCCAGCAGCACCGCCCCGGGACAGGGAGAGAAAGCTTTCTTT.